Listed below are T cell receptor beta chains from one sample, sequenced in a study of control samples from healthy donors and cancer patients. Some clones are missing from TCRdb's copy, which holds only in-frame ones; the method was immunoSEQ multiplex PCR. Altogether 95,000 to 110,000 clones are present, roughly 91% being singletons, with the ten largest covering approximately 19%. Sample: PBMCs. These receptors originate from a man aged 60 to 69 with lung cancer. Both conserved end residues are part of each CDR3. Each record gives: V gene, CDR3 length, J gene, clone size, D gene, CDR3 DNA, CDR3 protein. A D gene is named only where the DNA matches it firmly. Size tells how often a clone was seen (once, few, many) or the class of an expanded clone, and some rows leave it out.

>TRBV3-1/TRBV3-2|16|TRBJ2-3|.|.
TGTGCCAGCAGCCAAGTCGTAGATTTTAGCACAGATACGCAGTATTTT
CASSQVVDFSTDTQYF
>TRBV5-1|15|TRBJ1-1|.|TRBD1
TGCGCCAGCAGCTTGGATCCAGGGGGAAACACTGAAGCTTTCTTT
CASSLDPGGNTEAFF
>TRBV30|15|TRBJ1-5|.|.
TGTGCCTGGAGTCCACAGACAAGCAGGAATCAGCCCCAGCATTTT
CAWSPQTSRNQPQHF
>TRBV18|14|TRBJ2-7|.|.
TGTGCCAGCTCACCGGCAGTTACCACCTACGAGCAGTACTTC
CASSPAVTTYEQYF
>TRBV7-3|15|TRBJ2-3|.|.
TGTGCCAGCAGCTTATTCCAGGGGAGTCTAGATACGCAGTATTTT
CASSLFQGSLDTQYF
>TRBV7-8|15|TRBJ1-6|.|.
TGTGCCAGCAGCTTAGCGTCAGCAGTTAATTCACCCCTCCACTTT
CASSLASAVNSPLHF
>TRBV7-2|13|TRBJ1-2|.|.
TGTGCCAGCAGCTTAGCGGGGACGGAAGGCTACACCTTC
CASSLAGTEGYTF
>TRBV29-1|16|TRBJ2-1|.|TRBD1
TGCAGCGTTGATTCCACTAGGGACAGCCTTCGGGGTGAGCAGTTCTTC
CSVDSTRDSLRGEQFF
>TRBV4-2|15|TRBJ2-5|.|TRBD2
TGTGCCAGCAGCCAAGTGGCGGGGGGCGGAGAGACCCAGTACTTC
CASSQVAGGGETQYF
>TRBV24-1|16|TRBJ2-1|few|TRBD1
TGTGCCACCAGTGATCCCGGACAGGGTTCATACAATGAGCAGTTCTTC
CATSDPGQGSYNEQFF
>TRBV7-2|14|TRBJ1-4|.|.
TGTGCCAGCAGCTCTCAGGGAACTAATGAAAAACTGTTTTTT
CASSSQGTNEKLFF
>TRBV19|17|TRBJ2-3|.|TRBD2
TGTGCCAGTAGTATCCGGTCTCGGGGGGGAAGCACAGATACGCAGTATTTT
CASSIRSRGGSTDTQYF
>TRBV6-4|16|TRBJ2-3|.|TRBD1
TGTGCCAGCAGTGATTCCCCGAGACAGGGGTCAGATACGCAGTATTTT
CASSDSPRQGSDTQYF
>TRBV6-1|15|TRBJ2-2|.|TRBD1
TGTGCCAGCAGTGAAGGACAGGGGTTTGACGGGGAGCTGTTTTTT
CASSEGQGFDGELFF
>TRBV9|13|TRBJ1-1|.|.
TGTGCCAGCAGCGTAATGATGAACACTGAAGCTTTCTTT
CASSVMMNTEAFF
>TRBV18|14|TRBJ1-6|.|.
TGTGCCAGCTCACTGACAGAGAATAATTCACCCCTCCACTTT
CASSLTENNSPLHF
>TRBV4-2|15|TRBJ2-3|.|.
TGTGCCAGCAGCCAATCAAGTCAAAGCACAGATACGCAGTATTTT
CASSQSSQSTDTQYF
>TRBV7-9|11|TRBJ1-1|.|TRBD1
TGTGCCAGCGGCAGGGGGCTAGAAGCTTTCTTT
CASGRGLEAFF
>TRBV6-5|13|TRBJ1-3|.|.
TGTGCCAGCAGTCCACAGGGTGGAAACACCATATATTTT
CASSPQGGNTIYF
>TRBV9|14|TRBJ2-1|.|.
TGTGCCAGCAGCGTACACCTAGCCTACAATGAGCAGTTCTTC
CASSVHLAYNEQFF
>TRBV5-5|14|TRBJ1-4|once|.
TGTGCCAGCAGCCCTACTGGGGAATCGGAAAAACTGTTTTTT
CASSPTGESEKLFF
>TRBV18|14|TRBJ2-2|.|.
TGTGCCAGCTCCCAGGACATCGGTACCGGGGAGCTGTTTTTT
CASSQDIGTGELFF
>TRBV15|12|TRBJ2-2|few|.
TGTGCCACCAGCCCCCGCACCGGGGAGCTGTTTTTT
CATSPRTGELFF
>TRBV2|13|TRBJ1-2|.|.
TGTGCCAGCAGTGGCGAGACAGACTATGGCTACACCTTC
CASSGETDYGYTF
>TRBV11-1|15|TRBJ2-2|.|.
TGTGCCAGCAGCTTATGGGGGATTGGGTCCGGGGAGCTGTTTTTT
CASSLWGIGSGELFF
>TRBV3-1/TRBV3-2|14|TRBJ2-5|.|.
TGTGCCAGCAGCCAAGCGAAGGCTGGAGAGACCCAGTACTTC
CASSQAKAGETQYF
>TRBV20-1|16|TRBJ1-2|.|.
TGCAGTGCTAGTGGCCCCGGGACCGACGCTAACTATGGCTACACCTTC
CSASGPGTDANYGYTF
>TRBV19|13|TRBJ2-3|.|.
TGTGCCAGTAAAGGCGGGGTGAAAGATACGCAGTATTTT
CASKGGVKDTQYF
>TRBV7-9|18|TRBJ2-1|.|TRBD2
TGTGCCAGCAGCTTAGCGGTGATCCTAGCGGGGGATAACAATGAGCAGTTCTTC
CASSLAVILAGDNNEQFF
>TRBV27|15|TRBJ1-5|.|TRBD1
TGTGCCAGCAGCCCGGGACAGGGTATAAGTCAGCCCCAGCATTTT
CASSPGQGISQPQHF
>TRBV19|12|TRBJ1-4|.|.
TGTGCCAGCTCCGGAGGGTATGAAAAACTGTTTTTT
CASSGGYEKLFF
>TRBV5-1|14|TRBJ1-6|.|TRBD1
TGCGCCAGCAGCTTGGAGGGGGCCGACTCACCCCTCCACTTT
CASSLEGADSPLHF
>TRBV10-3|17|TRBJ2-1|.|TRBD2
TGTGCCACCAGGACTAGCGGGGGGCCAGGGGGATACAATGAGCAGTTCTTC
CATRTSGGPGGYNEQFF
>TRBV5-5|14|TRBJ2-1|.|.
TGTGCCAGCAGCCGCACCGGGACTTCAAATGAGCAGTTCTTC
CASSRTGTSNEQFF
>TRBV5-1|18|TRBJ2-2|.|.
TGCGCCAGCAGCTTGGGCCCCCTTGGAGGGGCGAACACCGGGGAGCTGTTTTTT
CASSLGPLGGANTGELFF
>TRBV18|16|TRBJ2-7|.|TRBD1
TGTGCCAGCTCACCACCGATGGGACAGAAAGCCTACGAGCAGTACTTC
CASSPPMGQKAYEQYF
>TRBV7-9|14|TRBJ2-5|.|.
TGTGCCAGCAGTCAGGGGCAGAATCAAGAGACCCAGTACTTC
CASSQGQNQETQYF
>TRBV3-1/TRBV3-2|14|TRBJ1-2|.|TRBD1
TGTGCCAGCAGCCCCCTAGGGGGCCAGGGTGGCTACACCTTC
CASSPLGGQGGYTF
>TRBV9|17|TRBJ2-2|few|TRBD2
TGTGCCAGCAGCGTAGGGACTAGCGGGGGGGGCACCGGGGAGCTGTTTTTT
CASSVGTSGGGTGELFF
>TRBV29-1|15|TRBJ2-1|.|TRBD2
TGCAGCGTTGAGGGTGCGGGGGGGACCCATGATGAGCAGTTCTTC
CSVEGAGGTHDEQFF
>TRBV18|11|TRBJ1-1|.|.
TGTGCCAGCCTTAGGGAAACTGAAGCTTTCTTT
CASLRETEAFF
>TRBV7-9|15|TRBJ2-1|.|.
TGTGCCAGCAGCCCGGAGACTTCCCCCTACAATGAGCAGTTCTTC
CASSPETSPYNEQFF
>TRBV27|14|TRBJ1-1|.|.
TGTGCCAGCAGTTTAAAGGCAGGGAACACTGAAGCTTTCTTT
CASSLKAGNTEAFF
>TRBV5-4|13|TRBJ1-1|.|.
TGTGCCAGCAGCTTAACACAGTACACTGAAGCTTTCTTT
CASSLTQYTEAFF